This passage covers 26 T cell receptor beta chains from one sample sequenced in a study of control samples from healthy donors and cancer patients. Produced via immunoSEQ multiplex PCR; TCRdb's table is partial and in-frame only. The sample yields about 83,000 clones, 75% to 95% seen once. The source material was blood. The receptors were gathered from a man aged 50-59 years in good health.

Points on this clone: This specimen includes other DNA sequences encoding the same CDR3. This sequence joins TRBV7-2 and TRBJ1-3; D ambiguous. The V gene lost 0 bases and the J gene lost 4 bases, with 1 base spanning the gap. The CDR3 has 12 residues. In germline, CDR1 is SGHTA, CDR2 FQGNSA. For the CDR3, the DNA is TGTGCCAGCAGCTTAGCAGGAAACACCATATATTTT. Amino acid sequence: CASSLAGNTIYF.

V usage is TRBV6-5 and J usage is TRBJ1-3; D remains unclear. The germline gives CDR1 MNHEY, CDR2 SVGAGI. With 7 bases removed from V and 0 bases from J, the gap between germline ends came to 13 bases. CDR3 size: 15 residues. CDR3 DNA: TGTGCCAGCACGCCAATCGGCGGCTCTGGAAACACCATATATTTT. It yields the protein CASTPIGGSGNTIYF.

The V gene is TRBV6-5, the J gene TRBJ1-2; D remains ambiguous. The CDR3 contains 12 residues. Trimming cost V 6 bases and J 4 bases, with 9 bases left between them. Germline V CDR1 and CDR2: MNHEY, SVGAGI. This chain's CDR3 is CASRDGRYGYTF. In nucleotides, the CDR3 is TGTGCCAGCAGGGACGGCCGCTATGGCTACACCTTC.

V usage is TRBV5-4 and J usage is TRBJ2-1, with 15 bases fitting TRBD2. The V segment lost 3 bases and the J segment 10 bases; nucleotides outside the gene matches: 2. This CDR3 has 14 residues. The germline V gene encodes CDR1 SGHNT and CDR2 YYREEE (reference sequence). CDR3: CASSSGLAGGEQFF. CDR3 coding DNA: TGTGCCAGCAGCTCGGGACTAGCGGGGGGAGAGCAGTTCTTC.

J is TRBJ2-7 and V is TRBV7-2; 8 bases line up with TRBD2. Germline CDR1 reads SGHTA; CDR2 reads FQGNSA. The ends lost 1 base at V and 6 bases at J; junction bases unmatched: 8. The CDR3 loop spans 15 amino acids. CDR3 DNA: TGTGCCAGCAGCTTAGAATTGGGCGGGGGGAGCGAGCAGTACTTC. Its protein product is CASSLELGGGSEQYF.

This clone was observed a single time. The rearrangement joins TRBV27 to TRBJ1-6; 8 bases agree with TRBD1. The CDR3 runs to 15 residues. V was clipped by 1 base and J by 7 bases; unmatched bases: 3. The germline V gene has CDR1 MNHEY and CDR2 SMNVEV (reference sequence). CDR3: CASSLFGQGNSPLHF. The CDR3 nucleotides read TGTGCCAGCAGTTTATTCGGACAGGGAAATTCACCCCTCCACTTT.

This chain connects TRBV27 to TRBJ2-7; no firm D call. Trimming left V 2 bases short and J 4 bases short, with 15 bases between. The CDR3 consists of 15 residues. Germline V gene sequence: CDR1 MNHEY, CDR2 SMNVEV (reference sequence). As DNA, the CDR3 is TGTGCCAGCAGTTTAGGCTCGGTCCCCCAGTACGAGCAGTACTTC. It specifies CASSLGSVPQYEQYF.

CDR3 bases: TGTGCCAGCAGCTTGAGCGGAAACACCATATATTTT. Translation gives CASSLSGNTIYF. The chain employs TRBV5-6 and TRBJ1-3; D is unclear. Trimming removed 1 base from V and 4 bases from J, with 3 bases in between. Germline CDR1 SGHDT, CDR2 YYEEEE. This CDR3 region has 12 residues. The entire variable domain, with the rest obtained from reference TRBV5-6 and TRBJ1-3, is as follows: DAGVTQSPTHLIKTRGQQVTLRCSPKSGHDTVSWYQQALGQGPQFIFQYYEEEERQRGNFPDRFSGHQFPNYSSELNVNALLLGDSALYLCASSLSGNTIYFGEGSWLTVV.

The chain combines TRBV7-2 with TRBJ2-1; TRBD2 agrees at 12 bases. This CDR3 spans 17 amino acids. Germline CDR1 SGHTA, CDR2 FQGNSA. V was clipped by 2 bases and J by 8 bases; unmatched bases: 10. The CDR3 loop is CASSLRPSGGAGDEQFF. The CDR3 coding sequence is TGTGCCAGCAGCTTAAGGCCTAGCGGGGGGGCGGGCGATGAGCAGTTCTTC.

V and J are TRBV5-1 and TRBJ1-4; tentatively, D is TRBD1 (5 bases). Germline-derived CDR1 and CDR2 are SGHRS and YFSETQ. This CDR3 is 14 amino acids long. The V end lost 3 bases, the J end lost 1 base, and 7 bases lay between the germline ends. The CDR3: CASSSQGTNEKLFF. In nucleotides, the CDR3 is TGCGCCAGCAGCTCCCAGGGAACTAATGAAAAACTGTTTTTT. The variable domain in full, with the rest retrieved from reference TRBV5-1 and TRBJ1-4, is KAGVTQTPRYLIKTRGQQVTLSCSPISGHRSVSWYQQTPGQGLQFLFEYFSETQRNKGNFPGRFSGRQFSNSRSEMNVSTLELGDSALYLCASSSQGTNEKLFFGSGTQLSVL.

The V call is TRBV7-2, the J call TRBJ2-1, with D perhaps TRBD2 (7 bases). Germline lookup yields CDR1 SGHTA and CDR2 FQGNSA. This CDR3 is 17 amino acids long. Trimming took off 5 bases at V and 7 bases at J, with 24 bases between the two ends. Written as DNA, the CDR3 is TGTGCCAGCAGCCCTTCGTTAGGGGGGGGCGATGAAAATGAGCAGTTCTTC. Translation: CASSPSLGGGDENEQFF. The whole variable domain, filled in from reference TRBV7-2 and TRBJ2-1, reads GAGVSQSPSNKVTEKGKDVELRCDPISGHTALYWYRQSLGQGLEFLIYFQGNSAPDKSGLPSDRFSAERTGGSVSTLTIQRTQQEDSAVYLCASSPSLGGGDENEQFFGPGTRLTVL.

This clone was detected once. The chain couples TRBV11-3 to TRBJ1-1; D gene ambiguous. V gave up 8 bases and J gave up 10 bases, with 5 bases separating them. Germline lookup yields CDR1 SGHNT and CDR2 YENEEA. The CDR3 totals 8 residues. Here the CDR3 DNA reads TGTGCCAGCGGTGGAGCTTTCTTT. Its protein is CASGGAFF.

The chain has TRBV7-9 and TRBJ2-7, with 8 bases matching TRBD1. The CDR3 consists of 15 residues. Germline CDR1 is SEHNR and CDR2 is FQNEAQ (reference sequence). The trim removed 1 base at V and 5 bases at J, leaving 7 bases unmatched. CDR3 sequence (DNA): TGTGCCAGCAGCTTAGATATGGCAGGGGGCCACGAGCAGTACTTC. Translating it yields CASSLDMAGGHEQYF.

The chain couples TRBV24-1 to TRBJ2-2; 8 bases align to TRBD2. The CDR3 totals 15 residues. Losses at the gene ends were 7 bases for V and 7 bases for J; bases not matched to a gene: 10. Per germline, CDR1 KGHDR and CDR2 SFDVKD. CDR3 nucleotide sequence: TGTGCCACCAGGGGACGACGGGGGGGTCTCGGGGAGCTGTTTTTT. The encoded protein is CATRGRRGGLGELFF.

The chain joins TRBV29-1 to TRBJ1-1; no firm D call. The CDR3 is made up of 13 amino acids. CDR1 is SQVTM and CDR2 is ANQGSEA in the germline V gene. V lost 3 bases, J lost 2 bases, and 10 bases lay in between. CDR3 DNA: TGCAGCGTTGATGATCTTCTAAACACTGAAGCTTTCTTT. Translating gives CSVDDLLNTEAFF.

The V gene is TRBV15, the J gene TRBJ1-1; D is unresolved. V dropped 0 bases and J dropped 0 bases, with 2 bases sitting between them. In germline, CDR1 is LNHNV, CDR2 YYDKDF (reference sequence). The CDR3 has 13 amino acids. CDR3 residues: CATSRDLNTEAFF. The CDR3 DNA follows: TGTGCCACCAGCAGAGACCTGAACACTGAAGCTTTCTTT. Complete variable domain (other parts from reference TRBV15 and TRBJ1-1): DAMVIQNPRYQVTQFGKPVTLSCSQTLNHNVMYWYQQKSSQAPKLLFHYYDKDFNNEADTPDNFQSRRPNTSFCFLDIRSPGLGDTAMYLCATSRDLNTEAFFGQGTRLTVV.

This clone was detected a few times. The J gene is TRBJ1-4, the V gene TRBV5-1; no reliable D call. The CDR3 is 15 residues long. Germline loops: CDR1 SGHRS, CDR2 YFSETQ. Trimming took off 4 bases at V and 2 bases at J, with 12 bases between the two ends. The CDR3 bases are TGCGCCAGCAGCCAGACCCCGGGGACTAATGAAAAACTGTTTTTT. This gives the protein CASSQTPGTNEKLFF.

The V call is TRBV5-6, the J call TRBJ1-2; the D is unclear. Trimming took off 0 bases at V and 1 base at J, with 13 bases between the two ends. The CDR3 totals 16 residues. Germline CDR1 is SGHDT and CDR2 is YYEEEE. CDR3: CASSLAPLSLNYGYTF. CDR3 in DNA: TGTGCCAGCAGCTTGGCTCCACTGAGCCTTAACTATGGCTACACCTTC.

The rearrangement links TRBV9 to TRBJ2-4; 8 bases line up with TRBD1. The CDR3 runs to 18 residues. V dropped 4 bases and J dropped 0; count of bases not matched to a gene: 12. The germline CDR1 and CDR2 sequences are SGDLS and YYNGEE. The CDR3 here is CASSRTYSGQGAKNIQYF. The CDR3 nucleotides are TGTGCCAGCAGCAGAACTTATAGTGGACAGGGAGCCAAAAACATTCAGTACTTC.

This clone was counted between two and nine times. V usage is TRBV5-1 and J usage is TRBJ2-3; 10 nucleotides align to TRBD2. V gave up 1 base and J gave up 3 bases; unmatched junction bases: 5. The CDR3 runs 16 residues. Germline values: CDR1 SGHRS, CDR2 YFSETQ. The CDR3 DNA is TGCGCCAGCAGCTTGACTAGCGGGGCTTCAACAGATACGCAGTATTTT. Amino acids: CASSLTSGASTDTQYF.

The rearrangement links TRBV6-5 to TRBJ1-3, with D unclear. Trimming took off 5 bases at V and 7 bases at J, with 15 bases between the two ends. There are 14 residues in the CDR3. Germline-derived CDR1 and CDR2 are MNHEY and SVGAGI. In DNA, the CDR3 is TGTGCCAGCAGTCCCCGGCCCGCGGGGAACACCATATATTTT. Amino acids: CASSPRPAGNTIYF.

This chain connects TRBV7-8 to TRBJ2-7; D gene ambiguous. The germline CDR1 and CDR2 sequences are SGHVS and FQNEAQ. Deletions cut 5 bases from V and 3 bases from J, with 8 bases between. The CDR3 is made up of 12 amino acids. The CDR3 reads CASSRSIYEQYF. The CDR3 nucleotides read TGTGCCAGCAGCCGGAGCATCTACGAGCAGTACTTC.

The chain uses TRBV6-5 and TRBJ2-1; D is undetermined. The CDR3 loop spans 15 amino acids. Per the germline V gene, CDR1 is MNHEY and CDR2 is SVGAGI. Trimming stripped 4 bases from V and 4 bases from J, with 14 bases between. The CDR3 sequence is CASSFGSQGYNEQFF. The DNA of the CDR3 is TGTGCCAGCAGTTTTGGGTCCCAAGGGTACAATGAGCAGTTCTTC.

This rearrangement joins TRBV6-5 to TRBJ1-4; D not resolved. This CDR3 is 14 amino acids long. Trimming pared 6 bases from V and 11 bases from J, leaving 19 bases between. Per the germline V gene, CDR1 is MNHEY and CDR2 is SVGAGI. CDR3 nucleotide sequence: TGTGCCAGCAGGCACGGGAGTACCCCGGGGAAACTGTTTTTT. Encoded protein: CASRHGSTPGKLFF.

The genes are TRBV6-2 or TRBV6-3 and TRBJ1-1, with 8 bases matching TRBD1. The CDR3 totals 15 residues. Germline V gene lookup returns CDR1 MNHEY and CDR2 SVGEGT. V lost 5 bases and J lost 0; bases outside the gene matches: 5. The CDR3 spells CASSPGQGVNTEAFF. The CDR3 DNA is TGTGCCAGCAGTCCAGGACAGGGCGTGAACACTGAAGCTTTCTTT.

V usage is TRBV7-2 and J usage is TRBJ2-7; D is possibly TRBD1 or TRBD2 (5 bases each). This CDR3 contains 15 residues. V was clipped by 5 bases and J by 3 bases, with 17 bases between them. The germline gives CDR1 SGHTA, CDR2 FQGNSA. The CDR3 nucleotides read TGTGCCAGCAGCGCCGGGACGGCGGCGGTCTACGAGCAGTACTTC. Protein product: CASSAGTAAVYEQYF.